This TCR beta chain was identified in a study of OX40 agonist ivuxolimab in advanced cancers. About the study: Patients took ivuxolimab, an agonistic anti-OX40 (CD134) antibody. Points from the study as a whole: Antigen specificity of clonally expanded peripheral T cells was not established. Relative to CD4+, CD8+ T cells held more expanded clones on average.

In regard to this clone: Its antigen is as yet unknown.

The method was immunoSEQ multiplex PCR; TCRdb's version includes in-frame clones alone and lacks a portion of them. The sample holds 43,000 or so clones, 70% to 80% seen once. V shed 4 bases and J shed 2 bases, with 5 bases lying between them. The germline gives CDR1 WSHSY, CDR2 SAAADI. The CDR3 sequence is 12 residues long. Sample: CD4+ or CD8+ T cells sorted from blood, taken in a trial of the OX40 agonist ivuxolimab. The TCR sequence derives from an adult with an advanced solid tumor such as melanoma, head and neck, liver or kidney cancer. The J gene is TRBJ2-5, the V gene TRBV10-2; D ambiguous. The CDR3 DNA sequence: TGCGCCAGCAGTGTACAGCAAGAGACCCAGTACTTC. Translation gives CASSVQQETQYF.